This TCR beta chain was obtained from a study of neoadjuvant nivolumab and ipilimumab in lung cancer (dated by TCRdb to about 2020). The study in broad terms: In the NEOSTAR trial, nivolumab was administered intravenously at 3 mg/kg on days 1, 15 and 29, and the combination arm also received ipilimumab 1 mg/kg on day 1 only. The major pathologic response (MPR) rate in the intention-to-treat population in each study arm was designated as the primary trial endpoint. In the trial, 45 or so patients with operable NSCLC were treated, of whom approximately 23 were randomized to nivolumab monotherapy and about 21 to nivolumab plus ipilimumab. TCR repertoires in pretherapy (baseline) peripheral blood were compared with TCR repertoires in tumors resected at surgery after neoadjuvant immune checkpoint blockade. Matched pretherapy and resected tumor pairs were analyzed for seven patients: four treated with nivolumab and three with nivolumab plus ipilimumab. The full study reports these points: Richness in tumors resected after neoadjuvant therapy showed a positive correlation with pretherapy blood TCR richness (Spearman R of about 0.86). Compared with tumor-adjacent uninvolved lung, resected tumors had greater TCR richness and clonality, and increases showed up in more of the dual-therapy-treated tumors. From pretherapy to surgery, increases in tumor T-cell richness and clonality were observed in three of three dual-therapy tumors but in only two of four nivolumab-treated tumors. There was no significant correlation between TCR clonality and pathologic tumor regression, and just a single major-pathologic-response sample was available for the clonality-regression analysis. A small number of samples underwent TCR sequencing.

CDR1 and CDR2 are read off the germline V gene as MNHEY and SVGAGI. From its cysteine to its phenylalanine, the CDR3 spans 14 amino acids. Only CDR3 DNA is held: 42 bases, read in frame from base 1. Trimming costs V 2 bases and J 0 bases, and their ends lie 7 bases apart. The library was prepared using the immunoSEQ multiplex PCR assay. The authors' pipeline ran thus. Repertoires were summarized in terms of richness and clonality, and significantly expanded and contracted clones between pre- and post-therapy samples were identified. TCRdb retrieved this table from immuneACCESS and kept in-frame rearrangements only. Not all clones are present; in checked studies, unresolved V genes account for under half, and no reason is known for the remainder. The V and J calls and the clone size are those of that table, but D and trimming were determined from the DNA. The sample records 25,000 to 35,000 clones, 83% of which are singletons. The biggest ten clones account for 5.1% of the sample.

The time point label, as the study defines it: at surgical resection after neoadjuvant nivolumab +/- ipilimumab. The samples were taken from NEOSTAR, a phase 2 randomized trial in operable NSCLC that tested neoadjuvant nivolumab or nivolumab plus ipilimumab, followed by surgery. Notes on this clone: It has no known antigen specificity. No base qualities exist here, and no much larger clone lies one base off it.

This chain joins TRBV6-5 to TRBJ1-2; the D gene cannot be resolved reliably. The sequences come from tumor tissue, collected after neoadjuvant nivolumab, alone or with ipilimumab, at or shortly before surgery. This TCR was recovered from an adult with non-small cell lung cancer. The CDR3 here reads CASSYRDTNYGYTF. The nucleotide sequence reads TGTGCCAGCAGTTACCGAGATACTAACTATGGCTACACCTTC.